The source of this T cell receptor beta chain is a study of T cell repertoires in cytomegalovirus infection. On the study more broadly: Indicated by public TCR beta signatures were CMV infection and matching HLA type.

This clonotype was picked up many times. Its target is not known. The CDR3 loop spans 15 amino acids. The V gene lost 4 bases and the J gene lost 1 base, with 12 bases spanning the gap. CDR1 SEHNR and CDR2 FQNEAQ come from the germline V gene (reference sequence). TCRdb called the reads again in MiXCR, with one record for every CDR3 protein. The sample holds 65,000 to 90,000 distinct CDR3 sequences, roughly 3.5% seen once. Broader study findings: Identification of carriers of CMV plus the relevant HLA was performed using cumulative public TCR beta family frequency.

The rearrangement uses TRBV7-9 and TRBJ2-3, with D perhaps matching TRBD1 or TRBD2 (5 bases each). The sequenced sample consisted of PBMCs. The receptor comes from a human donor in good health (CMV status not recorded). Some clones in this sample may be carry-over from other donors' samples. CDR3 residues: CASSSPGSGTDTQYF. Here the CDR3 DNA reads TGTGCCAGCAGCTCCCCAGGGAGCGGCACAGATACGCAGTATTTT.